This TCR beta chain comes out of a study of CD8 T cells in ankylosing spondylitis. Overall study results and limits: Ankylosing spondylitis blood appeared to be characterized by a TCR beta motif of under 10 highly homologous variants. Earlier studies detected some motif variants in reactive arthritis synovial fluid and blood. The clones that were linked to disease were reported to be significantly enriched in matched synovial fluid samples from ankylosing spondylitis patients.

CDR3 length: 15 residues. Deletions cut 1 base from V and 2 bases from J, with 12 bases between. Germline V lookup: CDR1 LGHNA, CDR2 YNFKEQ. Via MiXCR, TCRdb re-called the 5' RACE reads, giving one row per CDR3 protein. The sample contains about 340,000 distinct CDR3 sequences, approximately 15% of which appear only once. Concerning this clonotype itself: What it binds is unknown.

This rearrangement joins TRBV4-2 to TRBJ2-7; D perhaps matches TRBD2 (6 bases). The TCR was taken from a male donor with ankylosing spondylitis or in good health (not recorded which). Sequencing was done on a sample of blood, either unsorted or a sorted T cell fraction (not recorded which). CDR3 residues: CASSQVGEVAYEQYF. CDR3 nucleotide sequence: TGTGCCAGCAGCCAAGTCGGGGAGGTAGCCTACGAGCAGTACTTC.